The present T cell receptor (beta chain) was sequenced within a study of cytomegalovirus exposure and HLA in healthy donors. Points from the study as a whole: A previous analysis found most TCR beta V segments productive roughly 87% or roughly 30% of the time.

60 Vbeta and 13 Jbeta primers were used in PCR. The assay was immunoSEQ multiplex PCR, and TCRdb's table has in-frame clones only and misses some. Among 100,000 to 150,000 clones listed, around three quarters were seen once. About this clone: Its specificity is not known.

Trimming shortened V by 5 bases and J by 2 bases, and 11 bases separated the two germline ends. From germline, CDR1 is SGHNT and CDR2 YYREEE (reference sequence). CDR3 length equals 13 residues. The specimen was PBMCs. The rearrangement uses TRBV5-4 and TRBJ2-7; perhaps TRBD1 as D (6 bases). The TCR sequence derives from a male donor in good health and CMV-seropositive. In DNA, the CDR3 is TGTGCCAGCAGTTACCGGGACACCTACGAGCAGTACTTC. Amino acid sequence: CASSYRDTYEQYF.